A single sample gave rise to the 18 T cell receptor beta chains below, sequenced in a study of Ad26.COV2.S vaccination and SARS-CoV-2 variants. Using immunoSEQ multiplex PCR, the repertoire was profiled, and TCRdb retains in-frame clones only, with some absent. The sample consists of fewer than 400,000 clones, 75% to 90% of them appearing once. Indicated treatment: around 19 received Ad26.COV2.S at low or high dose, single or two shots; roughly five received placebo; per-sample allocation not given. Vaccine and placebo recipients were sampled on day 63 after the first injection. The source material was peripheral blood, sampled in a trial of Ad26.COV2.S vaccine versus placebo. Receptors originate from a person between 18 and 59 years old who received the Ad26.COV2.S COVID-19 vaccine or a placebo.

The chain is built from TRBV27 and TRBJ1-2, with D perhaps matching TRBD1 (6 bases). The ends were cut back, 6 bases at V and 4 bases at J, with 15 bases in the middle. CDR1 and CDR2 (germline): MNHEY, SMNVEV (reference sequence). This CDR3 contains 14 residues. The CDR3 DNA sequence: TGTGCCAGCAGGAGGACAGCGGGCGGCTATGGCTACACCTTC. Protein product: CASRRTAGGYGYTF.

This rearrangement joins TRBV11-2 to TRBJ2-2; TRBD2 matches at 9 bases. CDR3 length: 16 amino acids. CDR1 and CDR2 (germline): SGHAT, FQNNGV. After removal of 6 bases from V and 8 bases from J, the junction contained 13 bases not matched to a gene. CDR3 DNA sequence: TGTGCCAGCAGAGGAGTAGCGGGAGTGAGAGGAGGGGAGCTGTTTTTT. It specifies CASRGVAGVRGGELFF.

The chain combines TRBV19 with TRBJ1-2; D is unclear. Germline V gene lookup returns CDR1 LNHDA and CDR2 SQIVND (reference sequence). Trimming took 6 bases from V and 5 from J, leaving 13 bases between them. The CDR3 covers 13 residues. CDR3 in DNA: TGTGCCAGTAGCCCCCCGGGCGCTTATGGCTACACCTTC. It specifies CASSPPGAYGYTF.

Turning to this clone: The junction and the germline gene differ at one end; a read error may be behind it. The chain recombines TRBV15 with TRBJ2-6; tentative D call: TRBD2 (5 bases). This CDR3 comprises 15 residues. Germline CDR1 is LNHNV and CDR2 is YYDKDF (reference sequence). The DNA of the CDR3 is TGTGCCACCAGAAGAGGGCACTCTGGGGCCAACGTCCTGACTTTC. It is translated as CATRRGHSGANVLTF.

The V gene is TRBV5-1, the J gene TRBJ2-3; perhaps TRBD2 as D (5 bases). The CDR3 loop spans 16 amino acids. The germline V gene has CDR1 SGHRS and CDR2 YFSETQ. V gave up 1 base and J gave up 0 bases, with 12 bases separating them. CDR3: CASSLSLRGSTDTQYF. The CDR3 nucleotides read TGCGCCAGCAGCTTGTCCCTTCGGGGTAGCACAGATACGCAGTATTTT.

This clone was seen a few times. The J gene is TRBJ2-3, the V gene TRBV6-2 or TRBV6-3; TRBD1 matches at 7 bases. The CDR3 is 16 residues long. V lost 3 bases, J lost 4 bases, and 10 bases stayed unmatched. Germline V lookup: CDR1 MNHEY, CDR2 SVGEGT. The CDR3, as DNA: TGTGCCAGCAGTTATCGTGGGACAGTTGCTTCAGATACGCAGTATTTT. This gives the protein CASSYRGTVASDTQYF.

This sequence joins TRBV27 and TRBJ2-1; weak D call: TRBD1 (6 bases). The CDR3 length is 16 residues. Germline V gene lookup returns CDR1 MNHEY and CDR2 SMNVEV (reference sequence). Trimming left V 6 bases short and J 2 bases short, with 17 bases between. DNA of the CDR3: TGTGCCAGCAGCCCCCCCGACAGGAATGCCTACAATGAGCAGTTCTTC. It codes for CASSPPDRNAYNEQFF.

The J gene is TRBJ2-1, the V gene TRBV9; TRBD2 might be the D (6 bases). V lost 2 bases, J lost 3 bases, and 18 bases lay in between. The CDR3 sequence is 17 residues long. The V gene's germline CDR1 is SGDLS and CDR2 YYNGEE. CDR3 bases: TGTGCCAGCAGCGTTCTCTCGTCGGGGCGGGGCTACAATGAGCAGTTCTTC. Amino acids: CASSVLSSGRGYNEQFF.

In this sample, this clone turned up a few times. The chain is built from TRBV29-1 and TRBJ2-2, with 8 bases that match TRBD1. V trimming: 7 bases; J trimming: 6 bases; junction bases outside the gene matches: 10. CDR1 SQVTM and CDR2 ANQGSEA come from the germline V gene. The CDR3 contains 14 residues. CDR3 residues: CSARVRGLSGELFF. In DNA, the CDR3 is TGCAGCGCTAGAGTCAGGGGGCTCTCCGGGGAGCTGTTTTTT.

This chain joins TRBV14 and TRBJ1-1; a weak D match, TRBD1 (5 bases). The CDR3 consists of 17 residues. The V gene's germline CDR1 is SGHDN and CDR2 FVKESK. The V end was cut by 0 bases, the J end by 1 base, with 15 bases between. In DNA, the CDR3 is TGTGCCAGCAGCCAAGAAGTACGGGCAGGGAGGAACACTGAAGCTTTCTTT. Protein: CASSQEVRAGRNTEAFF.

The chain recombines TRBV2 with TRBJ2-5; tentative D call: TRBD1 (6 bases). CDR3 length: 15 residues. Deletions cut 5 bases from V and 3 bases from J, with 16 bases between. Germline CDR1 and CDR2: SNHLY and FYNNEI. The CDR3 DNA follows: TGTGCCAGCAGTCAACAGGGTTACCCTGAAGAGACCCAGTACTTC. Translating gives CASSQQGYPEETQYF. The entire variable domain, with the rest obtained from reference TRBV2 and TRBJ2-5, is as follows: EPEVTQTPSHQVTQMGQEVILRCVPISNHLYFYWYRQILGQKVEFLVSFYNNEISEKSEIFDDQFSVERPDGSNFTLKIRSTKLEDSAMYFCASSQQGYPEETQYFGPGTRLLVL.

The chain carries TRBV3-1 (or the pseudogene TRBV3-2) and TRBJ2-5; 9 nucleotides line up with TRBD2. Germline V gene lookup returns CDR1 LGHDT and CDR2 YNNKEL (reference sequence). V shed 2 bases, J shed 5 bases, and the junction held 3 bases outside the gene matches. This CDR3 spans 14 amino acids. The chain's CDR3 is CASSQSSGIETQYF. The DNA of the CDR3 is TGTGCCAGCAGCCAATCTAGCGGGATTGAGACCCAGTACTTC.

The chain combines TRBV28 with TRBJ1-4; D is possibly TRBD1 (6 bases). Trimming shortened V by 5 bases and J by 8 bases, and 15 bases separated the two germline ends. This CDR3 is built from 14 residues. The V gene's germline CDR1 is MDHEN and CDR2 SYDVKM. The chain's CDR3 is CASSPRGFDEKLFF. The CDR3 DNA follows: TGTGCCAGCAGTCCCAGGGGTTTTGACGAAAAACTGTTTTTT.

The chain carries TRBV27 and TRBJ1-1, with D unresolved. Trimming left V 7 bases short and J 0 bases short, with 9 bases between. The V gene's germline CDR1 is MNHEY and CDR2 SMNVEV (reference sequence). The CDR3 has 13 amino acids. CDR3 nucleotides: TGTGCCAGCATTCTCCCCATGAACACTGAAGCTTTCTTT. This gives the protein CASILPMNTEAFF.

The chain employs TRBV30 and TRBJ1-4; unclear D gene. V gave up 2 bases and J gave up 7 bases, with 11 bases separating them. CDR3 size: 13 residues. Germline CDR1 is GTSNPN and CDR2 is SVGIG (reference sequence). The CDR3 DNA reads as TGTGCCTGGAGTCCCAGTCCGGTTGAAAAACTGTTTTTT. This sequence encodes CAWSPSPVEKLFF.

This chain links TRBV10-3 with TRBJ2-3; D is unclear. The V gene's germline CDR1 is ENHRY and CDR2 SYGVKD. Between the trimmed V and J ends, which lost 4 bases and 2 bases, there was a span of 10 bases. This CDR3 is built from 14 residues. The CDR3, as DNA: TGTGCCATCAGTGGTCGGATGTCCACAGATACGCAGTATTTT. This codes for CAISGRMSTDTQYF.

The chain uses TRBV24-1 and TRBJ2-1; perhaps TRBD2 as D (6 bases). The CDR3 covers 13 residues. The V gene lost 4 bases and the J gene lost 5 bases, with 8 bases spanning the gap. CDR1 is KGHDR, CDR2 SFDVKD, per germline. CDR3 region: CATSEGGDNEQFF. As DNA, the CDR3 is TGTGCCACCAGTGAGGGAGGAGACAATGAGCAGTTCTTC.

The chain links TRBV5-4 to TRBJ2-3, with D possibly TRBD2 on 6 matching bases. Trimming pared 3 bases from V and 9 bases from J, leaving 17 bases between. The CDR3 is 14 residues long. Germline V CDR1 and CDR2: SGHNT, YYREEE (reference sequence). Here the CDR3 reads CASSSLNRGKTQYF. The CDR3, as DNA: TGTGCCAGCAGCTCCCTAAACCGGGGGAAAACGCAGTATTTT. Filled out from reference TRBV5-4 and TRBJ2-3, the complete variable domain reads ETGVTQSPTHLIKTRGQQVTLRCSSQSGHNTVSWYQQALGQGPQFIFQYYREEENGRGNFPPRFSGLQFPNYSSELNVNALELDDSALYLCASSSLNRGKTQYFGPGTRLTVL.